This TCR beta chain was found in a study of cytomegalovirus exposure and HLA in healthy donors. Study context: Previous work identified roughly 120 million unique TCR beta sequences from around 170 million T cells. Study-level points and caveats: Most of the CMV-associated TCR beta chains (in a later analysis) appeared to be HLA-restricted. Some segments of the V type, notably TRBV6-2 and TRBV6-3, were excluded as indistinguishable.

As for this clone: The target antigen is unknown.

This CDR3 spans 16 amino acids. The J segment lost 7 bases and the V segment lost 4 bases, leaving 6 bases of the junction unmatched. Germline loops: CDR1 LNHDA, CDR2 SQIVND (reference sequence). PCR amplification relied on 60 Vbeta primers (plus 13 Jbeta primers). TCRdb's table, derived via immunoSEQ multiplex PCR, lists solely in-frame clones and lacks some. This table holds 150,000 to 200,000 clones, 80% found once. Donors in the study were healthy people who gave bone marrow. This chain joins TRBV19 and TRBJ2-1; 14 bases are shared with TRBD2. The TCR was taken from a man aged 25-40 years in good health and CMV-seropositive. The sample comprised PBMCs. CDR3 residues: CASSRRLAGGDNEQFF. The CDR3 bases are TGTGCCAGTAGTAGGAGACTAGCGGGGGGGGATAATGAGCAGTTCTTC. Full variable domain (outside the CDR3, taken from reference TRBV19 and TRBJ2-1): DGGITQSPKYLFRKEGQNVTLSCEQNLNHDAMYWYRQDPGQGLRLIYYSQIVNDFQKGDIAEGYSVSREKKESFPLTVTSAQKNPTAFYLCASSRRLAGGDNEQFFGPGTRLTVL.